The entry below gives a single T cell receptor beta chain sequence along with its context. It has no known antigen specificity. No base-level quality is on record; no much larger clone is a single base apart. This record belongs to a study of shared clonotypes between healthy human individuals (dated by TCRdb to the early 2020s). In terms of the full investigation: The cohort included a few men and a couple of women between 18 and 49 years of age. Blood TCR repertoires of roughly 5 healthy adults were deeply sequenced to estimate repertoire size and the extent of clonotype sharing between individuals. For each donor, three plates each were used for CD4 naive and CD4 memory, two plates were used for CD8 naive, and one plate was used for CD8 memory. To increase sequencing depth and limit assay-specific biases, TCR repertoire library preparation and sequencing were carried out by different laboratories using diverse techniques. Leukapheresis yielded between about 0.94 and 8.9 billion PBMCs per donor.

What the authors observed across the whole study: Incomplete sequencing was indicated by rarefaction of sorted-subset datasets, despite the large sequencing depth. Sampling was limited to blood, and TCR repertoires in tissue likely differ from TCR repertoires in blood. Pairwise subsampling indicated that sequencing depth was expected to affect the degree of clonotype sharing among donors. Naive subsets generally had larger estimated clonotype richness than memory subsets. Because the study included only a small number of donors, the genetic and exposure-history diversity represented was limited. Compared with non-shared clonotypes, clonotypes shared by all four sorted-subset donors had higher generation probabilities. Sharing across a few donors was observed for about 5% of naive CD4, over 3% of naive CD8, roughly 2.4% of memory CD4, and 0.4% of memory CD8 clonotypes.

The germline ends are 6 bases apart after V is trimmed by 10 bases and J by 1 base. CDR1 and CDR2, looked up from the germline V gene, are SNHLY and FYNNEI. From cysteine to phenylalanine, the CDR3 is 11 amino acids long. CDR3 DNA only is kept here, 33 bases in frame from base 1. Using the deep immunoSEQ assay, multiplex PCR amplified TCR CDR3 regions from genomic DNA. Extracted genomic DNA from each cell subset was spread evenly across all wells of several immunoSEQ 96-well plates, with each plate serving as a replicate. For sorted subsets, 150 to 250 ng of genomic DNA, equivalent to around 31,000 T cell genomes, went into each replicate PCR. Purified libraries were quantified with a Qubit 3.0 fluorometer, sized on a Bioanalyzer 2100, and re-quantified with the KAPA Library Quantification kit. A separate single-read 150-cycle Illumina NextSeq 550 flow cell was used to sequence each immunoSEQ 96-well plate. As for the original processing: Because the immunoSEQ output included only junctional sequences and no quality scores, the filtering could not be the same as the filtering used for full-length reads. Sequences were annotated with PyIR, a Python wrapper for IgBLAST v1.9, using IMGT germline references to assign V/J genes and CDR3. Reads were removed for weak V/J assignments (E-value above 1e-6), missing CDR3, stop codons, out-of-frame junctions, or ambiguous translated residues. V3J clonotypes were defined as sequences sharing an identical inferred V gene, J gene, and CDR3 amino acid sequence. Percentage overlap between repertoires was computed as shared unique clonotypes divided by the size of the smaller repertoire. RTK rarefaction, the Chao1 estimator, and Recon v2.1 estimates of unobserved clonotypes were used to assess repertoire richness. For all TCRbeta clonotypes obtained by the gDNA method from four donors, generation probabilities were computed with OLGA. In TCRdb, the immuneACCESS table is reduced to in-frame sequences with V and J assigned. These tables do not hold every clone; where another copy was compared, an unresolved V gene accounts for under half, and the others remain unexplained. V, J and clone size reflect that table, while D and trimming were determined from the DNA. Present in this sample are roughly 1,500,000 clones, approximately 98.5% of which were seen just once. Clones ranked in the top ten supply over 0.3% of the sample.

Donors were healthy HIV-negative adults with no recently reported acute infections or vaccinations. All donors were Caucasian adults living in Nashville, Tennessee, USA. Magnetic negative selection was used to enrich CD4+ T cells, after which naive cells were positively selected on CD45RA and the negative fraction became the memory subset. Blood was obtained by leukapheresis, after which PBMCs were separated by Ficoll-Histopaque density gradient centrifugation and cryopreserved in liquid nitrogen vapor phase. Purity and quantity of every magnetically sorted T cell population were checked by analytical flow cytometry. Each sorted fraction had its genomic DNA isolated and then quantified by UV absorbance on a Nanodrop 2000c.

This receptor was identified in a man younger than 40 in good health. Sequences were obtained from naive CD4+ T cells sorted from blood. The cell subset or site label here, explained by the study, means: CD45RA+ positively selected. This chain joins TRBV2 to TRBJ2-3; confidence is insufficient to name the D gene. This receptor has the CDR3 CATRGTDTQYF. The DNA reads TGTGCCACTCGCGGCACAGATACGCAGTATTTT.